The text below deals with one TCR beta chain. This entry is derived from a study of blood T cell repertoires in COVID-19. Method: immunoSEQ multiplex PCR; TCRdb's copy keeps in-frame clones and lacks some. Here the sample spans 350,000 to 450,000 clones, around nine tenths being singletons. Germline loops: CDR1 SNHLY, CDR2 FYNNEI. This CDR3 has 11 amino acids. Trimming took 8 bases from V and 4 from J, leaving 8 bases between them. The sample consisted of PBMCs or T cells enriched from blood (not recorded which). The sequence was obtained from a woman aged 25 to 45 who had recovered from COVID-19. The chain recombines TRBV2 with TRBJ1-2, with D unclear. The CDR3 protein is CASAQAYGYTF. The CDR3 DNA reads TGTGCCAGCGCTCAGGCCTATGGCTACACCTTC. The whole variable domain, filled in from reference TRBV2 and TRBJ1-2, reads EPEVTQTPSHQVTQMGQEVILRCVPISNHLYFYWYRQILGQKVEFLVSFYNNEISEKSEIFDDQFSVERPDGSNFTLKIRSTKLEDSAMYFCASAQAYGYTFGSGTRLTVV.